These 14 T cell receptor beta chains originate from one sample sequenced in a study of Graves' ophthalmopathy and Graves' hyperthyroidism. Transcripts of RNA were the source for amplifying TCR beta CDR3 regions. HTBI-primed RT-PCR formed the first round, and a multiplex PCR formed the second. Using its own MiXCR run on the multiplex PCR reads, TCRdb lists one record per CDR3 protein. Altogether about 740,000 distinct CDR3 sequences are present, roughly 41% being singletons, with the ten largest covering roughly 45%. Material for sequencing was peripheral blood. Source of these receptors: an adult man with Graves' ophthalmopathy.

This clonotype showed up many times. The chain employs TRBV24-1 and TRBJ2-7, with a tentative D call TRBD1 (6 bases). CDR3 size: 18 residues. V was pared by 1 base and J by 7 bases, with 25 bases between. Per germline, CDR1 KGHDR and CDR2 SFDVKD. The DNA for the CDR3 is TGTGCCACCAGTGATTTAACAGGTAGGGGGACGGCTCGTTTTGAGCAGTACTTC. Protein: CATSDLTGRGTARFEQYF.

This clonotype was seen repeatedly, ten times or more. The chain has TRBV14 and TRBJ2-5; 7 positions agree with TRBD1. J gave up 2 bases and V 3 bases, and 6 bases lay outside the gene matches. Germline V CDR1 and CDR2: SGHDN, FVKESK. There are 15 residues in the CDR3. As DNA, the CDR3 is TGTGCCAGCAGCCATAGGGGGCCAGAGCAAGAGACCCAGTACTTC. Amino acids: CASSHRGPEQETQYF.

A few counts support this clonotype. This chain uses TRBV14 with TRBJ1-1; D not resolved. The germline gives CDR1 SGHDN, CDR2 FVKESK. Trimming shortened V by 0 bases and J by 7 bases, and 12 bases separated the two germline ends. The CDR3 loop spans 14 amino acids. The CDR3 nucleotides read TGTGCCAGCAGCCAAGATGGGTTACAGCTTGAAGCTTTCTTT. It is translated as CASSQDGLQLEAFF.

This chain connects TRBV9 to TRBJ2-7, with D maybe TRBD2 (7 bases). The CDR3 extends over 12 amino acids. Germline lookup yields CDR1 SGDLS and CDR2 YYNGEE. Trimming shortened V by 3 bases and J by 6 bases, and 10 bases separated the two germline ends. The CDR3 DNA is TGTGCCAGCAGCGCCGGGGGGCCCGAGCAGTACTTC. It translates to CASSAGGPEQYF.

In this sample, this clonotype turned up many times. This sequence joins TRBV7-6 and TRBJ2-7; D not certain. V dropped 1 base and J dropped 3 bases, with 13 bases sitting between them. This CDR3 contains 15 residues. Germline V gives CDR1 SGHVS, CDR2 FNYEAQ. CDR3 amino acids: CASSLGLGVRYEQYF. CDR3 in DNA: TGTGCCAGCAGCTTAGGCCTTGGGGTACGCTACGAGCAGTACTTC.

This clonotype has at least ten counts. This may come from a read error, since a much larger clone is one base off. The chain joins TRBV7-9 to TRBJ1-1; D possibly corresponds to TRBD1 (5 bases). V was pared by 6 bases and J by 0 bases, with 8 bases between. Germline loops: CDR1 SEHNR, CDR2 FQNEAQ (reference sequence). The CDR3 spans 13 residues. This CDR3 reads CASRSTVNTEAFF. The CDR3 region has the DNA TGTGCCAGCAGGTCGACAGTGAACACTGAAGCTTTCTTT.

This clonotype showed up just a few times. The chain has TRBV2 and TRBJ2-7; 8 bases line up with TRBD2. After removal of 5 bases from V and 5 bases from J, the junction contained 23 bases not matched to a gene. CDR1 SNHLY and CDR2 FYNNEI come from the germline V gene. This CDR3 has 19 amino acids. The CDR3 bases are TGTGCCAGCAGTTACTCGACCTCCCGACGAGCGGGAGTGCGGAACGAGCAGTACTTC. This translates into CASSYSTSRRAGVRNEQYF.

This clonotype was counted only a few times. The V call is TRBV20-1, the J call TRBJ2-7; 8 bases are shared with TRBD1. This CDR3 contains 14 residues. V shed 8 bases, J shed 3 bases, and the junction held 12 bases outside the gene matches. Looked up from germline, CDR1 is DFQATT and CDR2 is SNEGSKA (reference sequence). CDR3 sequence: CSPRVRGRVYEQYF. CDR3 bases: TGCAGTCCCCGTGTCAGGGGGCGCGTCTACGAGCAGTACTTC.

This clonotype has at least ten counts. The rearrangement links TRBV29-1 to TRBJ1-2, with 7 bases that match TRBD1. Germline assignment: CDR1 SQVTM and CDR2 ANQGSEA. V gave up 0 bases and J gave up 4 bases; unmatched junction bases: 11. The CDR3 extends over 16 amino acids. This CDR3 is CSVEEEGDSPSYGYTF. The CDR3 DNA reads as TGCAGCGTTGAAGAAGAGGGGGACAGCCCATCCTATGGCTACACCTTC.

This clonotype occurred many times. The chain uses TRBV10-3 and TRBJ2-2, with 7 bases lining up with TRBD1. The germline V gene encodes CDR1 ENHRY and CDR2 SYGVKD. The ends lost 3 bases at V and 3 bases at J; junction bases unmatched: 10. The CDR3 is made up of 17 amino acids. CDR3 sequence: CAISDPATGSYTGELFF. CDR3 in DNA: TGTGCCATCAGTGACCCGGCGACAGGGTCGTACACCGGGGAGCTGTTTTTT.

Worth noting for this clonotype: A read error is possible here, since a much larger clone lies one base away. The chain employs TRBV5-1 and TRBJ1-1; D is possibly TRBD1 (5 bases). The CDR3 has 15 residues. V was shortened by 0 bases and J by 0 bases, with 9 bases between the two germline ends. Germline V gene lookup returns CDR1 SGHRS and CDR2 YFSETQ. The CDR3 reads CASSLVPTVNTEAFF. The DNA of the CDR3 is TGCGCCAGCAGCTTGGTTCCGACAGTGAACACTGAAGCTTTCTTT.

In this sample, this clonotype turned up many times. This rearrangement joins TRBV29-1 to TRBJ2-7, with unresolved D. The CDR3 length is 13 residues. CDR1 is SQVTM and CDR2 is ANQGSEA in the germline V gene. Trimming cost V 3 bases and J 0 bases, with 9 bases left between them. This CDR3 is CSVDLTSSYEQYF. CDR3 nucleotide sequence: TGCAGCGTTGATCTCACGAGCTCCTACGAGCAGTACTTC.

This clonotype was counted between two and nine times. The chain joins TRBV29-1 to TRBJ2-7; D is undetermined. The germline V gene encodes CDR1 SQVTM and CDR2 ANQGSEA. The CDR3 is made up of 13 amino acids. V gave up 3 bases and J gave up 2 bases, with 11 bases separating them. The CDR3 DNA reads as TGCAGCGTTGAGATTGATGATACCTACGAGCAGTACTTC. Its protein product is CSVEIDDTYEQYF.

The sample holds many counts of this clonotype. CDR3 protein: CASSLTRDEYYTF. As DNA, the CDR3 is TGTGCCAGCAGCTTAACGAGAGACGAGTACTACACCTTC. The rearrangement uses TRBV7-3 and TRBJ1-2, with D uncertain. V lost 0 bases to trimming and J lost 10 bases, with 12 bases between them. Germline V gene data show CDR1 as SGHTA and CDR2 as FQGTGA. This CDR3 is 13 amino acids long.